These 25 T cell receptor beta chains were all obtained from the same sample, sequenced in a study of early T cells in non-severe SARS-CoV-2 infection. TCRdb used MiXCR to reprocess the 5' RACE reads, holding one entry per CDR3 protein. The sample yields about 71,000 distinct CDR3 sequences, roughly 13% seen once. The specimen was whole blood. The origin of the receptors is an adult who was a healthcare worker with PCR-confirmed SARS-CoV-2 infection or an uninfected control (not recorded which).

J is TRBJ2-3 and V is TRBV12-3 or TRBV12-4, with 8 bases fitting TRBD1. J gave up 1 base and V 6 bases, and 3 bases lay outside the gene matches. The CDR3 is 14 residues long. The CDR3 protein is CASRLGQGTDTQYF. The DNA of the CDR3 is TGTGCCAGCAGATTGGGACAGGGCACAGATACGCAGTATTTT.

This clonotype occurred many times. The chain carries TRBV5-6 and TRBJ2-1, with unresolved D. CDR1 is SGHDT, CDR2 YYEEEE, per germline. V was clipped by 4 bases and J by 8 bases, with 16 bases between them. The CDR3 extends over 14 amino acids. In nucleotides, the CDR3 is TGTGCCAGCAGCCCTCGGACCAAGTTGCATGAGCAGTTCTTC. Translated, it gives CASSPRTKLHEQFF.

The chain uses TRBV27 and TRBJ1-1; D uncertain. V lost 0 bases and J lost 1, with 9 bases in between. Looked up from germline, CDR1 is MNHEY and CDR2 is SMNVEV (reference sequence). CDR3 length: 15 amino acids. The CDR3 sequence: CASSLSYHPNTEAFF. The CDR3 DNA is TGTGCCAGCAGTTTATCGTACCACCCGAACACTGAAGCTTTCTTT.

This clonotype has a count of ten or more. This chain joins TRBV18 and TRBJ1-2; a possible D gene is TRBD1 (5 bases). Germline-derived CDR1 and CDR2 are KGHSH and LQKENI. The CDR3 totals 11 residues. V shed 6 bases and J shed 8 bases, with 10 bases lying between them. The CDR3 DNA reads as TGTGCCAGCTCCCAGGGAGGAGGCTACACCTTC. Amino acids: CASSQGGGYTF.

There are many counts of this clonotype. This chain links TRBV12-3 or TRBV12-4 with TRBJ2-6; D gene unclear. Deletions cut 6 bases from V and 4 bases from J, with 4 bases between. The CDR3 sequence is 12 residues long. The CDR3 DNA reads TGTGCCAGCAGAAAAGGGGCCAACGTCCTGACTTTC. Amino acids: CASRKGANVLTF.

The chain couples TRBV4-3 to TRBJ1-4; a possible D gene is TRBD1 (6 bases). The germline V gene encodes CDR1 LGHNA and CDR2 YSLEER. V shed 2 bases and J shed 6 bases, with 7 bases lying between them. This CDR3 region has 13 residues. The CDR3 nucleotides are TGCGCCAGCAGCCAATACAGGGATGAAAAACTGTTTTTT. It encodes CASSQYRDEKLFF.

This clonotype was seen repeatedly, ten times or more. V and J are TRBV3-1 and TRBJ1-2, with D unresolved. Between the trimmed V and J ends, which lost 1 base and 8 bases, there was a span of 8 bases. This CDR3 is 12 amino acids long. Germline lookup yields CDR1 LGHDT and CDR2 YNNKEL (reference sequence). The CDR3 protein is CASSQVTSGYTF. The CDR3 bases are TGTGCCAGCAGCCAAGTGACGTCAGGCTACACCTTC.

In its sample, this clonotype was seen a few times. The J gene is TRBJ2-2, the V gene TRBV29-1; unclear D gene. There are 14 residues in the CDR3. Germline V gene data show CDR1 as SQVTM and CDR2 as ANQGSEA. V lost 4 bases and J 2 bases, leaving 11 bases between the germline ends. The CDR3, as DNA: TGCAGCGTTGGCAGGAAATATAACACCGGGGAGCTGTTTTTT. Translating gives CSVGRKYNTGELFF.

V is TRBV7-2 and J is TRBJ2-7; D not certain. The CDR3 consists of 13 residues. CDR1 is SGHTA and CDR2 is FQGNSA in the germline V gene. V dropped 5 bases and J dropped 3 bases, with 11 bases sitting between them. CDR3 sequence: CASSPAGIYEQYF. CDR3 nucleotides: TGTGCCAGCAGCCCGGCAGGCATCTACGAGCAGTACTTC.

This clonotype was seen only a few times. V gene TRBV15 combines with J gene TRBJ1-3, with D maybe TRBD1 (6 bases). Germline CDR1 is LNHNV and CDR2 is YYDKDF (reference sequence). The length of the CDR3 is 16 residues. Trimming left V 2 bases short and J 2 bases short, with 13 bases between. The CDR3 DNA is TGTGCCACCAGCAGAAGGACAGAGGGTGCTGGAAACACCATATATTTT. Translation gives CATSRRTEGAGNTIYF. Full variable domain (rest looked up from reference TRBV15 and TRBJ1-3): DAMVIQNPRYQVTQFGKPVTLSCSQTLNHNVMYWYQQKSSQAPKLLFHYYDKDFNNEADTPDNFQSRRPNTSFCFLDIRSPGLGDTAMYLCATSRRTEGAGNTIYFGEGSWLTVV.

The V call is TRBV6-5, the J call TRBJ2-3, with 10 nucleotides matching TRBD2. Per germline, CDR1 MNHEY and CDR2 SVGAGI. Unmatched junction bases numbered 5, after V lost 5 bases and J lost 6 bases. This CDR3 spans 14 amino acids. The CDR3 loop reads CASSIAGGKDTQYF. The DNA of the CDR3 is TGTGCCAGCAGTATAGCGGGGGGCAAGGATACGCAGTATTTT.

V usage is TRBV28 and J usage is TRBJ2-5, with 11 bases matching TRBD2. Germline values: CDR1 MDHEN, CDR2 SYDVKM. V gave up 2 bases and J gave up 2 bases; unmatched junction bases: 4. CDR3 size: 16 residues. CDR3 DNA sequence: TGTGCCAGCAGTTTAGTGACTAGCGGGATTCAAGAGACCCAGTACTTC. Protein sequence: CASSLVTSGIQETQYF.

This clonotype has just a few counts. V and J are TRBV9 and TRBJ2-2; the D is unclear. Trimming removed 3 bases at V and 1 base at J, with 13 bases between. Germline V gene lookup returns CDR1 SGDLS and CDR2 YYNGEE. There are 16 residues in the CDR3. CDR3 protein: CASSAYIGVNTGELFF. CDR3 in DNA: TGTGCCAGCAGCGCGTACATTGGGGTGAACACCGGGGAGCTGTTTTTT.

J is TRBJ2-2 and V is TRBV5-4; the match to TRBD1 covers 9 bases. CDR3 size: 15 residues. The V gene's germline CDR1 is SGHNT and CDR2 YYREEE (reference sequence). V lost 1 base, J lost 6 bases, and 4 bases stayed unmatched. In nucleotides, the CDR3 is TGTGCCAGCAGCTTGAGCAGGACAGGGGCCGGGGAGCTGTTTTTT. It codes for CASSLSRTGAGELFF. Filled out from reference TRBV5-4 and TRBJ2-2, the complete variable domain reads ETGVTQSPTHLIKTRGQQVTLRCSSQSGHNTVSWYQQALGQGPQFIFQYYREEENGRGNFPPRFSGLQFPNYSSELNVNALELDDSALYLCASSLSRTGAGELFFGEGSRLTVL.

The rearrangement links TRBV27 to TRBJ2-1; 8 bases map to TRBD1. Germline V gene sequence: CDR1 MNHEY, CDR2 SMNVEV (reference sequence). V lost 7 bases to trimming and J lost 5 bases; unmatched junction nucleotides: 10. The CDR3 loop spans 15 amino acids. CDR3: CASIKTGTGHNEQFF. The CDR3 nucleotides read TGTGCCAGCATCAAGACCGGGACAGGACACAATGAGCAGTTCTTC.

This clonotype was found many times. The CDR3 loop is CASSPQTGQRHGYTF. In DNA, the CDR3 is TGTGCCAGCAGCCCTCAGACAGGACAAAGGCATGGCTACACCTTC. The V gene is TRBV3-1, the J gene TRBJ1-2, with D perhaps matching TRBD1 (6 bases). Germline values: CDR1 LGHDT, CDR2 YNNKEL (reference sequence). This CDR3 is built from 15 residues. V lost 4 bases, J lost 6 bases, and 18 bases lay in between. Based on the CDR3 plus reference TRBV3-1 and TRBJ1-2, the full variable domain is DTAVSQTPKYLVTQMGNDKSIKCEQNLGHDTMYWYKQDSKKFLKIMFSYNNKELIINETVPNRFSPKSPDKAHLNLHINSLELGDSAVYFCASSPQTGQRHGYTFGSGTRLTVV.

The chain has TRBV20-1 and TRBJ2-5, with a possible D match to TRBD2 (6 bases). V lost 0 bases and J 0 bases, leaving 11 bases between the germline ends. Per the germline V gene, CDR1 is DFQATT and CDR2 is SNEGSKA (reference sequence). The CDR3 is made up of 15 amino acids. Here the CDR3 reads CSARERDSYQETQYF. The DNA of the CDR3 is TGCAGTGCTAGAGAAAGGGACTCCTACCAAGAGACCCAGTACTTC.

The J gene is TRBJ2-7, the V gene TRBV5-1, with D possibly being TRBD1 (5 bases). Deletions cut 4 bases from V and 5 bases from J, with 19 bases between. The CDR3 contains 15 residues. Germline CDR1 is SGHRS and CDR2 is YFSETQ. CDR3 in amino acids: CASSPDSLYDHEQYF. As DNA, the CDR3 is TGCGCCAGCAGCCCCGACAGCCTTTATGACCACGAGCAGTACTTC.

This clonotype occurred a few times. V and J are TRBV10-2 and TRBJ1-1; 7 bases are a match to TRBD1. Germline V gives CDR1 WSHSY, CDR2 SAAADI. This CDR3 comprises 15 residues. The trim removed 7 bases at V and 0 bases at J, leaving 8 bases unmatched. Written as DNA, the CDR3 is TGCGCCAGCACTATAAACACAGGGGTGAACACTGAAGCTTTCTTT. Translation: CASTINTGVNTEAFF.

This clonotype appeared many times. The chain carries TRBV27 and TRBJ1-1; no definite D call. V lost 7 bases and J lost 3, with 18 bases in between. The CDR3 has 15 residues. Germline loops: CDR1 MNHEY, CDR2 SMNVEV (reference sequence). CDR3 loop: CASIKRAIGDTEAFF. The DNA for the CDR3 is TGTGCCAGCATTAAGCGGGCGATTGGGGACACTGAAGCTTTCTTT.

This clonotype was observed a few times. DNA for the CDR3: TGCAGTGCTAGAGATTGGAGGGAAGGGAATAATTCACCCCTCCACTTT. It codes for CSARDWREGNNSPLHF. The J gene is TRBJ1-6, the V gene TRBV20-1; no firm D call. The CDR3 sequence is 16 residues long. Germline V gives CDR1 DFQATT, CDR2 SNEGSKA (reference sequence). V lost 0 bases and J lost 5, with 14 bases in between.

This clonotype has at least ten counts. The chain employs TRBV7-9 and TRBJ1-2; D gene unclear. V dropped 5 bases and J dropped 4 bases, with 11 bases sitting between them. Per germline, CDR1 SEHNR and CDR2 FQNEAQ (reference sequence). CDR3 length: 13 residues. In DNA, the CDR3 is TGTGCCAGCAGCCAGCCGACCGTCTATGGCTACACCTTC. This sequence encodes CASSQPTVYGYTF.

This clonotype was seen a few times. V gene TRBV28 combines with J gene TRBJ1-1, with 11 bases that match TRBD1. The germline V gene encodes CDR1 MDHEN and CDR2 SYDVKM. The CDR3 is made up of 14 amino acids. V trimming: 6 bases; J trimming: 4 bases; junction bases outside the gene matches: 4. Written as DNA, the CDR3 is TGTGCCAGCAGGGCCGGGACAGGGGGCACTGAAGCTTTCTTT. Amino acid sequence: CASRAGTGGTEAFF.

The chain uses TRBV3-1 and TRBJ2-7; TRBD1 might be the D (6 bases). This CDR3 is 15 amino acids long. V was clipped by 4 bases and J by 3 bases, with 16 bases between them. Germline values: CDR1 LGHDT, CDR2 YNNKEL (reference sequence). The CDR3 reads CASSPRQAPRYEQYF. In DNA form, the CDR3 reads TGTGCCAGCAGCCCTCGACAGGCCCCTCGCTACGAGCAGTACTTC.

V is TRBV30 and J is TRBJ1-1; the D is unclear. CDR3 length equals 12 residues. From germline, CDR1 is GTSNPN and CDR2 SVGIG (reference sequence). V lost 4 bases, J lost 6 bases, and 12 bases lay in between. The CDR3 DNA follows: TGTGCCTGGATTGTTGGGAGGTCTGAAGCTTTCTTT. This codes for CAWIVGRSEAFF.